Included here is one TCR beta chain sequence, with context. Its specificity is not known. TCRdb's copy holds only in-frame clones and misses some; the assay was immunoSEQ multiplex PCR. The sample lists roughly 80,000 clones; over 90% were seen once. The entry originates in a study of OX40 agonist ivuxolimab in advanced cancers. Study-wide results and caveats: Averaged across samples, CD8+ T cells carried more expanded clones than CD4+ did.

Germline-derived CDR1 and CDR2 are MNHEY and SMNVEV (reference sequence). This CDR3 contains 14 residues. Trimming pared 5 bases from V and 4 bases from J, leaving 15 bases between. V gene TRBV27 combines with J gene TRBJ2-7; a weak D match, TRBD1 (6 bases). The starting material was CD4+ or CD8+ T cells sorted from blood, obtained in a trial of the OX40 agonist ivuxolimab. The TCR comes from an adult with an advanced solid tumor such as melanoma, head and neck, liver or kidney cancer. CDR3 sequence reads: CASSSAWTAYEQYF. Written as DNA, the CDR3 is TGTGCCAGCAGTAGTGCCTGGACAGCGTACGAGCAGTACTTC.